One sample yielded the 8 T cell receptor beta chains listed below, sequenced in a study of T cell responses to AZD1222 COVID-19 vaccine. Sequencing was performed with immunoSEQ multiplex PCR; in TCRdb, only in-frame clones are kept and a portion is missing. The repertoire holds some 170,000 clones, with over 80% as singletons. Sequenced material: peripheral blood, taken 28 days after the second dose of the MenACWY control vaccine. The receptors stem from an adult who received the MenACWY meningococcal vaccine as a control.

The chain recombines TRBV28 with TRBJ1-4; a possible D gene is TRBD1 (6 bases). V lost 7 bases, J lost 7 bases, and 16 bases lay in between. The CDR3 has 14 residues. From germline, CDR1 is MDHEN and CDR2 SYDVKM. The CDR3 nucleotides read TGTGCCAGCAACGGGGGGGGCGTTGGTGAAAAACTGTTTTTT. Translated: CASNGGGVGEKLFF.

This clone appeared once. The V and J genes are TRBV2 and TRBJ2-1; the match to TRBD1 covers 8 bases. With 5 bases clipped from V and 5 bases from J, the junction kept 2 bases outside the gene matches. Germline CDR1 and CDR2: SNHLY and FYNNEI. The CDR3 length is 13 residues. For the CDR3, the DNA is TGTGCCAGCAGTAAGGACAGGGACAATGAGCAGTTCTTC. It translates to CASSKDRDNEQFF.

The rearrangement joins TRBV12-3 or TRBV12-4 to TRBJ1-6; D is uncertain. Trimming took 3 bases from V and 7 from J, leaving 7 bases between them. The CDR3 length is 13 residues. The CDR3 sequence: CASSFRGNSPLHF. The CDR3 DNA follows: TGTGCCAGCAGTTTTCGAGGGAATTCACCCCTCCACTTT.

The chain is built from TRBV3-1 (or the pseudogene TRBV3-2) and TRBJ2-3, with a weak D call TRBD1 (5 bases). V gave up 1 base and J gave up 4 bases, with 9 bases separating them. CDR1 and CDR2 from the germline V gene are LGHDT and YNNKEL (reference sequence). CDR3 length: 14 amino acids. In nucleotides, the CDR3 is TGTGCCAGCAGCCAAGGACTGGGGCCAGATACGCAGTATTTT. Encoded protein: CASSQGLGPDTQYF.

The chain employs TRBV5-1 and TRBJ1-3; 7 bases fit TRBD1. V trimming: 4 bases; J trimming: 0 bases; junction bases outside the gene matches: 7. Germline CDR1 reads SGHRS; CDR2 reads YFSETQ. The CDR3 covers 16 residues. CDR3 coding DNA: TGCGCCAGCAGCCTTCAAGGGGGCCCCTCTGGAAACACCATATATTTT. Amino acids: CASSLQGGPSGNTIYF.

The chain couples TRBV28 to TRBJ1-2; 7 bases match TRBD1. CDR3 size: 14 residues. CDR1 and CDR2 from the germline V gene are MDHEN and SYDVKM. V dropped 6 bases and J dropped 3; count of bases not matched to a gene: 7. The CDR3 bases are TGTGCCAGCAGACCTGACAGGGACTACTATGGCTACACCTTC. It yields the protein CASRPDRDYYGYTF.

The chain employs TRBV12-3 or TRBV12-4 and TRBJ2-5; D not resolved. The CDR3 is 13 residues long. Trimming pared 3 bases from V and 3 bases from J, leaving 8 bases between. CDR3 amino acids: CASSLLFKETQYF. CDR3 DNA sequence: TGTGCCAGCAGTTTGCTTTTTAAAGAGACCCAGTACTTC.

The V call is TRBV19, the J call TRBJ1-2, with TRBD1 matching 12 bases. The trim removed 7 bases at V and 9 bases at J, leaving 9 bases unmatched. The CDR3 contains 14 residues. Germline loops: CDR1 LNHDA, CDR2 SQIVND (reference sequence). The CDR3 protein is CASTPLGQGASYTF. In nucleotides, the CDR3 is TGTGCCAGTACCCCACTGGGACAGGGGGCTAGCTACACCTTC.